This T cell receptor beta chain appears in the sequencing data of a study of post-analysis software for immune sequencing data. Study-wide results and caveats: Five or six TRBV segments were significantly more frequent in patients than in controls. TRBV5-6, TRBV5-1 and TRBV20-1 were among these segments.

From germline, CDR1 is SGHRS and CDR2 YFSETQ. The CDR3 has 14 residues. Trimming took 0 bases from V and 6 from J, leaving 12 bases between them. Tagging with unique molecular identifiers was a feature of the TCR beta cDNA libraries. Via MiXCR, TCRdb re-called the PCR reads, giving one row per CDR3 protein. Among around 190,000 distinct CDR3 sequences, approximately 28% were seen once, and the ten largest hold less than 4%. Note on this clonotype: Its specificity is not known.

This TCR came from a girl under 18 with multiple sclerosis. Sequencing was performed on blood. The V gene is TRBV5-1, the J gene TRBJ1-1; D call uncertain. The CDR3 sequence: CASSLDSGWAEAFF. The CDR3 bases are TGCGCCAGCAGCTTGGATTCGGGTTGGGCTGAAGCTTTCTTT.